A selection of T cell receptor beta chains follows, all from one sample in a study of blood T cell repertoires in COVID-19. Measured with immunoSEQ multiplex PCR; TCRdb has only the in-frame clones, and not every one. The table lists approximately 71,000 clones, 88% of them singletons. The specimen was peripheral blood. Receptors originate from a human donor in a cohort sampled during active COVID-19. CDR3s include the opening cysteine and the closing phenylalanine or tryptophan. The order of the fields is clone size, CDR3 length, J gene, D gene, V gene, CDR3 DNA, CDR3 protein. The D gene is left open where the match is weak. Clone size, where shown, is once, few, many, or a class for clones that have expanded.

>.|18|TRBJ2-1|TRBD1|TRBV6-1
TGTGCCAGCAGTGGCCGGGACAGGGGGCCCAGCATCTACAATGAGCAGTTCTTC
CASSGRDRGPSIYNEQFF
>.|16|TRBJ2-1|.|TRBV9
TGTGCCAGCAGCCTAGTGGGAGCTAGCTCCTACAATGAGCAGTTCTTC
CASSLVGASSYNEQFF
>.|15|TRBJ2-5|TRBD2|TRBV7-3
TGTGCCAGCAGCCGTACGACTAGCCGGGAAGAGACCCAGTACTTC
CASSRTTSREETQYF
>.|13|TRBJ1-1|.|TRBV19
TGTGCCAGTAGTATCCTCACAGGTCCTGAAGCTTTCTTT
CASSILTGPEAFF
>.|11|TRBJ2-7|.|TRBV6-5
TGTGCCAGCAGTAACTTCGGCGAGCAGTACTTC
CASSNFGEQYF
>.|12|TRBJ1-1|TRBD1|TRBV6-5
TGTGCCACCCACAGGGGGAGGCATGAAGCTTTCTTT
CATHRGRHEAFF
>.|13|TRBJ1-2|.|TRBV6-5
TGTGCCAGCAGTTACTCGCAGCGCTATGGCTACACCTTC
CASSYSQRYGYTF
>.|19|TRBJ2-3|TRBD2|TRBV5-1
TGCGCCAGCAGCCCGAGGACTAGCGGGAGGTTGCGTGGCACAGATACGCAGTATTTT
CASSPRTSGRLRGTDTQYF
>.|15|TRBJ1-2|TRBD1|TRBV6-5
TGTGCCAGCACCGCCCCCCGGGACAGGGCGGGTGGCTACACCTTC
CASTAPRDRAGGYTF
>.|11|TRBJ2-7|.|TRBV12-3/TRBV12-4
TGTGCCAGCAGTTTTGGACAGGAGCAGTACTTC
CASSFGQEQYF
>.|17|TRBJ1-2|TRBD1|TRBV4-3
TGCGCCAGCAGCCAAGAATTACAGGGGGCCTCTGGCTATGGCTACACCTTC
CASSQELQGASGYGYTF
>.|13|TRBJ2-7|.|TRBV12-3/TRBV12-4
TGTGCCAGCACCTACGACAGGTCGGGCGAGCAGTACTTC
CASTYDRSGEQYF
>.|12|TRBJ2-7|.|TRBV28
TGTGCCAGCAGTTTTCCCCCTTCGGAGCAGTACTTC
CASSFPPSEQYF
>.|14|TRBJ2-5|.|TRBV11-2
TGTGCCAGCAGCTGGGACACTCGGGGAGAGACCCAGTACTTC
CASSWDTRGETQYF
>.|11|TRBJ2-1|.|TRBV6-5
TGTGCCAGCAGTCAGAGGTATGAGCAGTTCTTC
CASSQRYEQFF
>.|14|TRBJ2-7|.|TRBV30
TGTGCCTGGACCAGACCTGGCGGAGCCTACGAGCAGTACTTC
CAWTRPGGAYEQYF
>.|19|TRBJ2-3|TRBD2|TRBV27
TGTGCCAGCAGTCCACGGACTAGCGGGAGGGTCGGGAGCACAGATACGCAGTATTTT
CASSPRTSGRVGSTDTQYF
>few|14|TRBJ2-7|.|TRBV7-9
TGTGCCAGCAGCTTAGGGCGGGCAGCCTACGAGCAGTACTTC
CASSLGRAAYEQYF
>.|14|TRBJ2-7|TRBD1|TRBV28
TGTGCCAGCAGTCCAGGGGGACAGGGGGTTCGGCAGTACTTC
CASSPGGQGVRQYF
>.|12|TRBJ2-1|.|TRBV3-1/TRBV3-2
TGTGCCAGCAGCCAGAGGTCGCATGAGCAGTTCTTC
CASSQRSHEQFF
>.|14|TRBJ2-5|TRBD2|TRBV5-1
TGCGCCAGCAGCCCGGGGACTAGCGGGAGCTCGCAGTACTTC
CASSPGTSGSSQYF
>.|14|TRBJ2-3|TRBD2|TRBV29-1
TGCAGCGTTATTACCGGGGGGGGCACAGATACGCAGTATTTT
CSVITGGGTDTQYF
>.|14|TRBJ2-3|.|TRBV3-1/TRBV3-2
TGTGCCAGCAGCCCGGAGGGAGAAAAAGATACGCAGTATTTT
CASSPEGEKDTQYF
>.|15|TRBJ1-4|.|TRBV15
TGTGCCACCAGCAGGGGGGGGGCCTTTAATGAAAAACTGTTTTTT
CATSRGGAFNEKLFF
>.|15|TRBJ2-1|.|TRBV5-1
TGCGCCAGCAGCTTGAAGGGGCCCTCAAGTAATGAGCAGTTCTTC
CASSLKGPSSNEQFF
>few|14|TRBJ1-1|.|TRBV18
TGTGCCAGCTCACCGGGGGGTAGCGACACTGAAGCTTTCTTT
CASSPGGSDTEAFF
>.|16|TRBJ2-3|TRBD2|TRBV3-1/TRBV3-2
TGTGCCAGCAGCCAAGATGGCCCAGCGGGGGGAGATACGCAGTATTTT
CASSQDGPAGGDTQYF
>.|15|TRBJ1-1|TRBD1|TRBV4-1
TGCGCCAGCAGCGAACAGGGGGGCCAGAACACTGAAGCTTTCTTT
CASSEQGGQNTEAFF
>once|15|TRBJ1-1|TRBD1|TRBV19
TGTGCCAGTAGTATAGCTTTCGGGGACAGCTACGATGCTTTCTTT
CASSIAFGDSYDAFF
>.|14|TRBJ2-3|.|TRBV30
TGTGCCTGGAGTGTGGGGGGGGCCACAGATACGCAGTATTTT
CAWSVGGATDTQYF
>.|17|TRBJ2-3|TRBD2|TRBV19
TGTGCCAGTAACATGCCTAGCGGGGGGCCCCGCACAGATACGCAGTATTTT
CASNMPSGGPRTDTQYF
>.|17|TRBJ2-2|TRBD1|TRBV19
TGTGCCAGTAGTATTCCCATGGGGACAGGGGATACCGGGGAGCTGTTTTTT
CASSIPMGTGDTGELFF
>.|15|TRBJ2-2|TRBD2|TRBV6-1
TGTGCCAGCAGTGAGACTAGCGAGAACACCGGGGAGCTGTTTTTT
CASSETSENTGELFF
>few|15|TRBJ2-1|TRBD1|TRBV2
TGTGCCAGCGGGGCCAGACAGGGCCTCTACAATGAGCAGTTCTTC
CASGARQGLYNEQFF
>.|15|TRBJ2-6|.|TRBV28
TGTGCCAGCACCGAAACAGTTGCTGGGGCCAACGTCCTGACTTTC
CASTETVAGANVLTF
>.|17|TRBJ2-5|.|TRBV4-1
TGCGCCAGCAGCCAAGATCCAAAAAACAGGTACCAAGAGACCCAGTACTTC
CASSQDPKNRYQETQYF
>.|15|TRBJ2-1|TRBD2|TRBV19
TGTGCCAGTAGTATGGGGGGGACCCCTTTTAATGAGCAGTTCTTC
CASSMGGTPFNEQFF
>.|13|TRBJ2-1|.|TRBV5-5
TGTGCCAGCAGCAGATGGGACACCAATGAGCAGTTCTTC
CASSRWDTNEQFF
>.|14|TRBJ1-3|.|TRBV5-4
TGTGCCAGCAGCTTGGACGGGAGCGGAAACACCATATATTTT
CASSLDGSGNTIYF
>.|17|TRBJ2-1|.|TRBV4-1
TGCGCCAGCAGCCAAGGAGGTCTGCTAGCGCAGTACAATGAGCAGTTCTTC
CASSQGGLLAQYNEQFF
>.|13|TRBJ2-3|TRBD1|TRBV7-6
TGTGCCAGCAGCTCGGGACAGGCAGATACGCAGTATTTT
CASSSGQADTQYF
>once|11|TRBJ2-2|.|TRBV29-1
TGCAGCGGCGGTGAGGCCGGGGAGCTGTTTTTT
CSGGEAGELFF
>.|14|TRBJ2-3|.|TRBV27
TGTGCCAGTGCCTGGGGAGGAAGCACAGATACGCAGTATTTT
CASAWGGSTDTQYF
>once|15|TRBJ2-2|TRBD2|TRBV4-2
TGTGCCAGCAGCCAGCGGGGGGCCAGCACCGGGGAGCTGTTTTTT
CASSQRGASTGELFF
>.|14|TRBJ1-5|TRBD1|TRBV7-2
TGTGCCAGCAGCACAGGACAGGGACGGGAGCCCCAGCATTTT
CASSTGQGREPQHF
>.|14|TRBJ2-2|TRBD1|TRBV5-4
TGTGCCAGCCGGACAGGAACTAACACCGGGGAGCTGTTTTTT
CASRTGTNTGELFF
>.|19|TRBJ2-7|TRBD2|TRBV2
TGTGCCAGCAGTCTAAGCCCGACTAGCGGGGGGCGATTTTCCTACGAGCAGTACTTC
CASSLSPTSGGRFSYEQYF
>.|15|TRBJ1-5|TRBD1|TRBV6-6
TGTGCCAGCAGTTCCAGGGGGGATAGCAATCAGCCCCAGCATTTT
CASSSRGDSNQPQHF
>.|15|TRBJ2-7|.|TRBV4-3
TGCGCCAGCAGCCGTTGGAGGACGGCAGGCCACGAGCAGTACTTC
CASSRWRTAGHEQYF
>once|13|TRBJ1-1|.|TRBV14
TGTGCCAGCAGCCAAGGAAGGGGGGGCCGAGCTTTCTTT
CASSQGRGGRAFF
>.|16|TRBJ2-2|.|TRBV3-1/TRBV3-2
TGTGCCAGCAGCCCCTCCCTAGCGCGCAACACCGGGGAGCTGTTTTTT
CASSPSLARNTGELFF
>.|15|TRBJ2-3|TRBD2|TRBV27
TGTGCCAGCACCAAGGGGCTAGCGGGCACAGATACGCAGTATTTT
CASTKGLAGTDTQYF